Listed here are 2 T cell receptor beta chains from one sample, sequenced in a study of OX40 agonist ivuxolimab in advanced cancers. Repertoires were generated with immunoSEQ multiplex PCR, while TCRdb's copy carries only in-frame clones and drops some. The repertoire holds tens of thousands of clones, with 80% to 90% as singletons. The material sequenced was CD4+ or CD8+ T cells sorted from blood, taken in a trial of the OX40 agonist ivuxolimab. Every receptor here comes from an adult with an advanced solid tumor such as melanoma, head and neck, liver or kidney cancer.

V and J are TRBV29-1 and TRBJ2-1; 9 bases are shared with TRBD2. This CDR3 spans 14 amino acids. Trimming at V came to 5 bases and at J to 8 bases, leaving 10 bases not matched to a gene. The germline V gene encodes CDR1 SQVTM and CDR2 ANQGSEA. CDR3 region: CSVHSGRGQDEQFF. CDR3 DNA sequence: TGCAGCGTTCATAGCGGGAGAGGACAGGATGAGCAGTTCTTC.

The rearrangement uses TRBV20-1 and TRBJ1-2; D is perhaps TRBD1 (6 bases). The germline gives CDR1 DFQATT, CDR2 SNEGSKA (reference sequence). V gave up 6 bases and J gave up 6 bases, with 8 bases separating them. CDR3 size: 10 residues. The CDR3 sequence is CSAPGDGYTF. The DNA for the CDR3 is TGCAGTGCCCCAGGGGATGGCTACACCTTC.